The 5 T cell receptor beta chains in this list originate from one sample, sequenced in a study of blood T cell repertoires in COVID-19 (dated by TCRdb to 2020 to 2022). The library came from the immunoSEQ multiplex PCR assay. This is the immuneACCESS table as TCRdb keeps it, with only in-frame sequences that have V and J called. A part of the clones is gone; compared with another copy, unresolved V genes explain less than half, and the rest is unexplained. Here the sample has about 260,000 clones; approximately 90% occur a single time. The ten most abundant clones make up 2.5% to 3% of the sample. Sequencing was done on a sample of PBMCs or T cells enriched from blood (not recorded which). The receptors come from a man aged 40-55 years who had been exposed to COVID-19.

This chain joins TRBV3-1 (or the pseudogene TRBV3-2) and TRBJ2-7, with 11 bases identical to TRBD2. V shed 3 bases and J 2 bases; nucleotides not matched to a gene: 9. Per the germline V gene, CDR1 is LGHDT and CDR2 is YNNKEL (reference sequence). The CDR3 spans 17 residues. CDR3 amino acids: CASSHLTGTSGTYEQYF. The CDR3 nucleotides read TGTGCCAGCAGCCATCTCACCGGGACTAGCGGAACCTACGAGCAGTACTTC.

The CDR3 coding sequence is TGTGCCAGCAGCCCCGCCGGGACTAGCGGTTACAATGAGCAGTTCTTC. The encoded protein is CASSPAGTSGYNEQFF. The chain has TRBV7-3 and TRBJ2-1, with 11 nucleotides matching TRBD2. The CDR3 contains 16 residues. CDR1 is SGHTA, CDR2 FQGTGA, per germline. The junction had 7 bases not matched to a gene; V was cut back by 5 bases and J by 4 bases.

The chain is built from TRBV3-1 (or the pseudogene TRBV3-2) and TRBJ2-7; no clear D gene. CDR1 is LGHDT, CDR2 YNNKEL, per germline (reference sequence). V lost 4 bases and J lost 3, with 13 bases in between. This CDR3 has 14 residues. This chain's CDR3 is CASSPQVMGYEQYF. In nucleotides, the CDR3 is TGTGCCAGCAGCCCTCAGGTTATGGGCTACGAGCAGTACTTC.

The rearrangement uses TRBV14 and TRBJ2-5, with 8 bases matching TRBD2. CDR3 length: 18 amino acids. V was pared by 1 base and J by 2 bases, with 12 bases of the junction left unmatched. The germline CDR1 and CDR2 sequences are SGHDN and FVKESK. CDR3: CASSQGLVLSGIQETQYF. In DNA, the CDR3 is TGTGCCAGCAGCCAAGGTCTAGTCCTTAGCGGGATACAAGAGACCCAGTACTTC.

This chain uses TRBV19 with TRBJ1-5; TRBD1 matches at 9 bases. J lost 5 bases, V lost 7 bases, and 3 bases had no gene match. This CDR3 has 13 residues. Per germline, CDR1 LNHDA and CDR2 SQIVND (reference sequence). CDR3 sequence reads: CASKGQGDQPQHF. CDR3 in DNA: TGTGCCAGTAAGGGACAGGGCGATCAGCCCCAGCATTTT. The complete variable domain, with remaining parts taken from reference TRBV19 and TRBJ1-5, reads DGGITQSPKYLFRKEGQNVTLSCEQNLNHDAMYWYRQDPGQGLRLIYYSQIVNDFQKGDIAEGYSVSREKKESFPLTVTSAQKNPTAFYLCASKGQGDQPQHFGDGTRLSIL.